Sequencing of this TCR beta chain was carried out in a study of early T cells in non-severe SARS-CoV-2 infection. Overall study context: The chains were unpaired, and the sequenced material was bulk RNA from unsorted whole blood.

Tagging with unique molecular identifiers was applied to individual cDNA molecules. TCRdb redid the calling of the 5' RACE reads with MiXCR, one entry per CDR3 protein. Here the sample spans 75,000 or so distinct CDR3 sequences, more than 13% being singletons. About this clonotype: The antigen is unknown.

The CDR3 consists of 14 residues. Trimming shortened V by 2 bases and J by 0 bases, and 7 bases separated the two germline ends. Germline-derived CDR1 and CDR2 are LGHDT and YNNKEL (reference sequence). General observations from the study: Matching against VDJdb likely underestimated virus-specific expansions, favoring anti-spike CD8.

The clonotype was recovered from an adult who was a healthcare worker with PCR-confirmed SARS-CoV-2 infection or an uninfected control (not recorded which). Sequences were obtained from whole blood. This chain uses TRBV3-1 with TRBJ2-5; D is undetermined. The CDR3 loop is CASSQMGNQETQYF. The CDR3 DNA sequence: TGTGCCAGCAGCCAAATGGGGAACCAAGAGACCCAGTACTTC.